The rows below give T cell receptor beta chains drawn from one sample of a study of blood T cell repertoires in COVID-19. Assay: immunoSEQ multiplex PCR; the TCRdb copy retains only in-frame clones and omits some. This sample has roughly 160,000 clones, with approximately 79% found just once. Source material: PBMCs or T cells enriched from blood (not recorded which). The receptors derive from a woman in her seventies in a cohort exposed to, infected with or recovered from COVID-19 (not recorded which). Each CDR3 is given without its conserved first and last residue. The order of the fields is J gene, V gene, CDR3 length, CDR3 protein.

TRBJ2-1 TRBV7-8 14 ASMRSGGSSYNEQF
TRBJ2-1 TRBV19 15 ASSISGGGSPYNEQF
TRBJ1-1 TRBV7-2 12 ASSLASGGTEAF
TRBJ2-3 TRBV19 12 ASRLAGTTDTQY
TRBJ2-1 TRBV10-3 13 AISPGQGAYNEQF
TRBJ2-1 TRBV6-2/TRBV6-3 14 ASSSPGQDFYNEQF
TRBJ1-2 TRBV9 13 ASSAAPRGTYGYT
TRBJ1-3 TRBV6-5 11 ASRQISGNTIY
TRBJ1-4 TRBV10-3 13 AISDPSGVTEKLF
TRBJ2-3 TRBV13 17 ASSSATGTSGDSTDTQY
TRBJ1-5 TRBV6-6 13 ASRTGQISNQPQH
TRBJ1-5 TRBV19 10 ASTRSNQPQH
TRBJ1-2 TRBV19 13 ASSIVQGANYGYT
TRBJ2-7 TRBV11-2 12 ASSAQTSAYEQY
TRBJ2-6 TRBV6-5 13 ASSRPGAGANVLT
TRBJ1-2 TRBV4-3 15 ASSQERQGANGGGYT
TRBJ1-1 TRBV7-2 11 ASSLARGTEAF
TRBJ1-3 TRBV4-3 13 ASSRGPLSGNTIY
TRBJ2-1 TRBV19 12 ASSITGVVNEQF
TRBJ2-2 TRBV2 11 ASSESPSGELF
TRBJ2-3 TRBV6-1 13 ASSEVLTHTDTQY
TRBJ2-7 TRBV4-3 12 ASSQDHGSYEQY
TRBJ2-7 TRBV7-2 16 ASSLAAPGQGFLYEQY
TRBJ2-7 TRBV25-1 12 ASSAPRGTYEQY
TRBJ2-3 TRBV27 15 ASSLRGSLRSTDTQY
TRBJ2-1 TRBV7-2 13 ASSFRGSSYNEQF
TRBJ1-3 TRBV27 14 ASRPTTGGTGNTIY
TRBJ1-1 TRBV2 13 ASRRQGGLNTEAF
TRBJ2-1 TRBV27 15 ASSFSRLAGGYNEQF
TRBJ1-3 TRBV27 13 ASSLIGGGGNTIY
TRBJ1-3 TRBV3-1/TRBV3-2 11 ASSNNLGNTIY
TRBJ1-4 TRBV6-1 13 ASSDYLGGAEKLF
TRBJ2-7 TRBV7-9 12 ASSRGSESYEQY
TRBJ1-1 TRBV6-5 11 ASSRQDNTEAF
TRBJ2-7 TRBV5-1 12 ASSLNPGLYEQY
TRBJ2-1 TRBV7-9 13 ASSQRGSSYNEQF
TRBJ1-3 TRBV5-1 12 ASSFQGFGNTIY
TRBJ2-7 TRBV5-3 12 ARSLGQGFYEQY